This T cell receptor (beta chain) came from a study of shared clonotypes between healthy human individuals. Sequencing was performed with immunoSEQ multiplex PCR; in TCRdb, only in-frame clones are kept and a portion is missing. The data contain around 1.9 million clones, roughly 93% of them singletons. This clone was counted a single time. CD8 cells classed as naive were CD45RO-negative and positively selected for CCR7, excluding terminally differentiated effector memory CD45RA+ cells. The CDR3 has 15 residues. Per germline, CDR1 SEHNR and CDR2 FQNEAQ (reference sequence). V lost 5 bases, J lost 4 bases, and 15 bases lay in between.

The J gene is TRBJ2-1, the V gene TRBV7-9; a possible D gene is TRBD2 (5 bases). This TCR came from a man aged 18 to 29 in good health. Some clones in this sample may be carry-over from other donors' samples. Sequencing was performed on naive CD8+ T cells from PBMCs. The chain's CDR3 is CASSNDYDPYNEQFF. Written as DNA, the CDR3 is TGTGCCAGCAGCAACGACTATGACCCTTACAATGAGCAGTTCTTC.